This T cell receptor (beta chain) appears in the sequencing data of a study of T cells in Graves' hyperthyroidism and ophthalmopathy. Across the whole study: Initial diagnosis, before any treatment, was when peripheral blood was collected.

RNA transcripts were the template for amplifying TCR beta CDR3 regions. The HTBI primer set drove a first-round RT-PCR of the TCR CDR3. TCRdb recomputed calls from the multiplex PCR reads with MiXCR, one row per CDR3 protein. The table has some 400,000 distinct CDR3 sequences, roughly 13% seen once. Thyroid ultrasound, orbital computed tomography, clinical symptoms, and serum thyroxine and TRAb underpinned diagnoses. Drawn at first hyperthyroidism diagnosis, the blood sample preceded any ophthalmopathy symptoms. PBMCs were obtained from 10 ml fresh peripheral blood. This TCR was recovered from a man aged 30 to 39 with Graves' hyperthyroidism that later progressed to Graves' ophthalmopathy. Sequencing was performed on blood.

The CDR3 bases are TGCGCCAGCAGCGTGACTAGCGGGGGGTTTCATGAGAATGAGCAGTTCTTC. Translating it yields CASSVTSGGFHENEQFF. The chain uses TRBV5-1 and TRBJ2-1; TRBD2 matches 13 bases. The CDR3 is 17 amino acids. J lost 7 bases, V lost 4 bases, and 11 bases had no gene match. The germline CDR1 and CDR2 sequences are SGHRS and YFSETQ.